This T cell receptor beta chain was recorded in a study of breast tumors, draining lymph nodes, adjacent tissues (dated by TCRdb to the mid-2010s). General notes on the study: In breast cancer patients, the study compared the TCR beta repertoires of tumor, adjacent nontumor tissue and axillary lymph nodes. In human breast cancer, the study set out to evaluate how tumor, surrounding tissue and draining lymph node repertoires relate to one another and whether T cells may move between these sites. What the research found in general, with its limitations: Tumor and nontumor tissue repertoires were found to be significantly more similar in luminal-like than in basal-like breast cancer. Tumor T-cell repertoires showed less diversity than lymph node repertoires and more diversity than nontumor tissue repertoires, and tumor T-cell repertoires showed preferential V and J gene usage. The data were judged consistent with most tumor T cells deriving from the lymph node and then expanding within tumor tissue. The study presented the conclusion that tumor T cells originate in lymph nodes as consistent with a hypothesis, not as something directly demonstrated.

Counted from cysteine to phenylalanine, this CDR3 has 14 amino acids. CDR3 DNA is the only sequence kept; it has 42 bases, read in frame from the first base. From the germline V gene (reference sequence), CDR1 is MNHNY and CDR2 is SVGAGI. V lost 2 bases and J lost 3 bases; the stretch between them is 11 bases long. The reads were generated on an Illumina HiSeq 2000. TCR beta chain libraries were generated through multiplex PCR amplification. High-throughput sequencing was used to analyze the amplified TCR beta chain products. TCRdb itself trimmed the public reads at Q25 with fastp, ran MiXCR and retained productive beta chains. One record per CDR3 amino acid sequence lists the most common genes and DNA. The sample data list under 350,000 distinct CDR3 sequences, and over 30% of these were observed just once. The leading ten clones occupy about 1% of the sample. The table lists this clonotype with many counts. Its antigen has not been determined. Nothing much larger sits one base from this clone, and base qualities are not available.

Lymph node samples were obtained from the axillary draining lymph nodes of breast cancer patients. Recombination connected TRBV6-6 to TRBJ2-7; TRBD1 might be the D gene, on 6 matching bases. The receptor was isolated from a female donor with breast cancer. Some clones in this sample may be carry-over from other donors' samples. Sequencing was done on a sample of axillary lymph node tissue. At the DNA level, the sequence is TGTGCCAGCAGTTACCCGGGACACCTCTACGAGCAGTACTTC. This yields the protein CASSYPGHLYEQYF.